The 9 T cell receptor beta chains reported below all come from one sample, sequenced in a study of Tregs in tolerant kidney transplant recipients. This table comes from immunoSEQ multiplex PCR, and its TCRdb copy is limited to in-frame clones, with some not included. The sample records tens of thousands of clones, 85% to 90% being singletons. The sample in question was CD4+ T cells from blood, obtained before the transplant. The source is a human donor who received a combined kidney and bone marrow transplant.

The rearrangement links TRBV30 to TRBJ2-1; 9 bases align to TRBD2. Per the germline V gene, CDR1 is GTSNPN and CDR2 is SVGIG (reference sequence). The CDR3 loop spans 16 amino acids. J was trimmed by 3 bases and V by 3 bases; bases with no gene match: 9. The CDR3 reads CAWRDYRTSVYNEQFF. CDR3 DNA: TGTGCCTGGAGGGACTACCGGACTAGCGTCTACAATGAGCAGTTCTTC.

This rearrangement joins TRBV2 to TRBJ2-5, with TRBD1 identical over 7 bases. Trimming at V came to 2 bases and at J to 4 bases, leaving 4 bases not matched to a gene. This CDR3 comprises 14 residues. Germline V gives CDR1 SNHLY, CDR2 FYNNEI. The CDR3 DNA reads TGTGCCAGCAGTGAAACGACAGGGAGAGAGACCCAGTACTTC. This translates into CASSETTGRETQYF.

This clone showed up just a few times. The V gene is TRBV21-1, the J gene TRBJ2-7; the D segment call TRBD1 is taken from the table without a DNA check. TRBV21-1 is flagged as a pseudogene. The CDR3 is made up of 13 amino acids. CDR3 amino acids: CASSRAQGYEQYF. The CDR3 DNA is TGTGCCAGCAGCAGAGCACAGGGGTACGAGCAGTACTTC.

The chain recombines TRBV7-9 with TRBJ1-2; no definite D call. Deletions cut 1 base from V and 1 base from J, with 13 bases between. Germline V lookup: CDR1 SEHNR, CDR2 FQNEAQ (reference sequence). The CDR3 extends over 16 amino acids. CDR3 DNA: TGTGCCAGCAGCTTAGGAGGCCACGCCAATAACTATGGCTACACCTTC. Its protein product is CASSLGGHANNYGYTF.

This chain links TRBV5-1 with TRBJ2-7; perhaps TRBD2 as D (6 bases). Trimming removed 5 bases at V and 1 base at J, with 13 bases between. Germline V gives CDR1 SGHRS, CDR2 YFSETQ. The CDR3 extends over 14 amino acids. DNA for the CDR3: TGCGCCAGCAGGCAACCGGGACTTTCCTACGAGCAGTACTTC. This translates into CASRQPGLSYEQYF.

The V gene is TRBV4-3, the J gene TRBJ2-1; D perhaps matches TRBD1 (5 bases). Germline V gene sequence: CDR1 LGHNA, CDR2 YSLEER. V dropped 0 bases and J dropped 5 bases, with 20 bases sitting between them. The CDR3 sequence is 18 residues long. The CDR3 sequence is CASSQEVSLGLGHNEQFF. CDR3 DNA: TGCGCCAGCAGCCAAGAAGTCTCTTTGGGGCTAGGGCACAATGAGCAGTTCTTC.

The chain joins TRBV11-2 to TRBJ2-3, with TRBD2 matching 13 bases. The CDR3 extends over 17 amino acids. J gave up 3 bases and V 5 bases, and 8 bases lay outside the gene matches. Germline assignment: CDR1 SGHAT and CDR2 FQNNGV. As DNA, the CDR3 is TGTGCCAGCAGCCTACGGACTAGCGGGAGTGGGACAGATACGCAGTATTTT. Translating it yields CASSLRTSGSGTDTQYF.

CDR3: CAISGTSGTDTQYF. CDR3 in DNA: TGTGCCATCAGTGGGACTAGCGGCACAGATACGCAGTATTTT. The chain couples TRBV10-3 to TRBJ2-3, with 9 bases matching TRBD2. The junction had 0 bases not matched to a gene; V was cut back by 4 bases and J by 1 base. Germline CDR1 reads ENHRY; CDR2 reads SYGVKD. The CDR3 extends over 14 amino acids.

DNA of the CDR3: TGTGCCACCGGAACTAGCGGGGGCACAGATACGCAGTATTTT. Protein sequence: CATGTSGGTDTQYF. V usage is TRBV19 and J usage is TRBJ2-3; 10 bases align to TRBD2. The CDR3 loop spans 14 amino acids. The V gene's germline CDR1 is LNHDA and CDR2 SQIVND (reference sequence). The J segment lost 1 base and the V segment lost 10 bases, leaving 5 bases of the junction unmatched.